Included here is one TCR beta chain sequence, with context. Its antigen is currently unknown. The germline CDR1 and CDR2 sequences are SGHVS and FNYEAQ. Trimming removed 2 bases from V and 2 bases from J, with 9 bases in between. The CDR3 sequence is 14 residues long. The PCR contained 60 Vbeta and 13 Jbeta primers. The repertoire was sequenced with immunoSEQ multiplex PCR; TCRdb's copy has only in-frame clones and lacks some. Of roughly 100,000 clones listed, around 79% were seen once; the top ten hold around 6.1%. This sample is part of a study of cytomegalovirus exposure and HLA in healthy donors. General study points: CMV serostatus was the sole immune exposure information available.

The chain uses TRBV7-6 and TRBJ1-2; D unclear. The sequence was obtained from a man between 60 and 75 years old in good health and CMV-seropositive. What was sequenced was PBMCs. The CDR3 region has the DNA TGTGCCAGCAGCTTAACAGACGCAAACTATGGCTACACCTTC. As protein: CASSLTDANYGYTF.